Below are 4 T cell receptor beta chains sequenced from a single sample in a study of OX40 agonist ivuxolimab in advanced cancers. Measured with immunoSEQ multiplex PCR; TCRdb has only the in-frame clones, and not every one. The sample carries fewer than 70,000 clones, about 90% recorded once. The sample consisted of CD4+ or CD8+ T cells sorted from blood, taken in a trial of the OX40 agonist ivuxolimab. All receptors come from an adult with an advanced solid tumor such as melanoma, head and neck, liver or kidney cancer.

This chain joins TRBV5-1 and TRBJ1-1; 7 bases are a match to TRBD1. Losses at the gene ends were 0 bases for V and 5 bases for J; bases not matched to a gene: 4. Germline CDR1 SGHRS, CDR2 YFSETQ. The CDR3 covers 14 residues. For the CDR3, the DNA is TGCGCCAGCAGCTTGGAACAGGGGAGGACTGAAGCTTTCTTT. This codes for CASSLEQGRTEAFF.

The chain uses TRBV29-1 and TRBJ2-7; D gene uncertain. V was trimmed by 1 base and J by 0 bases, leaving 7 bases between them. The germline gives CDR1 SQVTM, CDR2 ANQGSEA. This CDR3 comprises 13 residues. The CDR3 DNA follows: TGCAGCGTTGAAGGGACGGCCTCCTACGAGCAGTACTTC. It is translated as CSVEGTASYEQYF.

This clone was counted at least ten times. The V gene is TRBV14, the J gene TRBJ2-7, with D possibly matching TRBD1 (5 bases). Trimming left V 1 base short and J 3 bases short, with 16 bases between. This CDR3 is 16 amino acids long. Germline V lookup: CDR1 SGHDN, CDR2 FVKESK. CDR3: CASSQAPPPTDYEQYV. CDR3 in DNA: TGTGCCAGCAGCCAAGCCCCACCCCCGACAGACTACGAGCAGTACGTC.

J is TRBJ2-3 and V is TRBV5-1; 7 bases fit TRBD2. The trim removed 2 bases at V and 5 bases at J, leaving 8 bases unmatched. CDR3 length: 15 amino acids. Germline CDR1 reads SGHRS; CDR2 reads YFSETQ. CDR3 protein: CASSLPAGVEDTQYF. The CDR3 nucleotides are TGCGCCAGCAGCTTACCGGCGGGAGTTGAAGATACGCAGTATTTT.